The sequence of this T cell receptor (beta chain) was determined in a study of vaccination effects on CD4 cells after COVID-19 (dated by TCRdb to 2021 to 2024). Concerning the study at large: Each participant received two doses of an mRNA SARS-CoV-2 vaccine, either BNT162b2 or mRNA-1273. A total of ten to eleven COVID-19 convalescent patients and a few SARS-CoV-2-naive healthy vaccine recipients were included in the full study. Cultures from other donors in the study were sequenced with the Oncomine TCR Beta short-read assay on an Illumina iSeq 100. The study compared SARS-CoV-2 spike-specific CD4+ TCR repertoires before and after mRNA vaccination in COVID-19 convalescent patients and infection-naive vaccine recipients.

As to this clone: No cognate antigen has been identified for it. It has no much larger one-base neighbor in the sample; base qualities were not kept.

In the ViraFEST assay, PBMC were stimulated with viral peptide pools, and TCR sequencing was then used to find antigen-specific CD4+ T cell clonotypes based on their expansion. After about 9 days of culture, CD4+ T cells were isolated with the EasySep CD4+ T cell isolation kit. None of the healthy vaccine recipients had a prior SARS-CoV-2 infection, which was confirmed by nucleocapsid antibody tests that came back negative both before and after vaccination. Each well held around 1.9 million PBMC cultured in IMDM containing around 5% human AB serum, roughly 9.9 IU/ml IL-2 and gentamicin, along with roughly 10 ug/ml peptides. On days 3 and 7, half of the culture medium was replaced with fresh IL-2-containing medium. Each peptide stimulation condition was cultured in triplicate wells unless otherwise noted. PBMC were separated from whole blood using Ficoll-Paque Plus gradient centrifugation and were then either cryopreserved at -140C or used fresh. The overlapping peptide pools covered the spike proteins of SARS-CoV-2 and of the common cold coronaviruses HCoV-NL63, HCoV-OC43 and HCoV-229E. Genomic DNA was extracted from cultured CD4+ T cells with the QIAamp micro DNA kit.

Receptor amplification or capture employed the immunoSEQ multiplex PCR assay. DNA from the CD4+ T cells that had been cultured and isolated underwent TCR beta CDR3 sequencing. Under the source paper's analysis protocol: The analysis removed non-productive TCR sequences, trimmed reads to the CDR3 region, and retained only CDR3s that were 7 or more amino acids long. The MANAFEST web app was used to identify antigen-specific clonotypes by comparing expansion in peptide wells with expansion in reference cultures. To count as positive, a clone had to show expansion at FDR<0.05 compared with the reference and with all other wells, an odds ratio above 5, and a frequency above 0.1% in two replicate wells. Clonotypes significantly expanded in SARS-CoV-2 spike wells and in at least one common cold coronavirus spike condition were defined as cross-reactive. CDR3 similarity was assessed by Levenshtein distance with the stringdist R package, and unrooted trees were built with ape in R 3.6.1. TCRdb obtained this table from immuneACCESS and retained in-frame rearrangements with V and J assigned. These tables miss some clones; where compared with another copy, unresolved V genes account for less than half of the shortfall, and the remainder is unexplained. The V and J calls and clone size are taken from that table; D and trimming were inferred from the DNA. Within this sample are about 24,000 clones, with around 75% of them counted one time only. About 9.4% of the sample belongs to the ten largest clones.

The CDR3 covers 14 residues, taking in both the cysteine and the phenylalanine. The entry retains the CDR3 DNA only, 42 bases that are in frame from base 1. The V end gives up 3 bases and the J end 4 bases, leaving 4 bases in the junction not matched to a gene. From the germline V gene, CDR1 is KGHSH and CDR2 is LQKENI. General study outcomes and caveats: Clones induced by infection and clones induced by vaccination both contracted markedly at late timepoints after vaccination, which fits with T cell responses waning over time. In healthy vaccine recipients, vaccine-induced clones were almost all SARS-CoV-2 mono-reactive, with only 1 of 255 cross-reactive with common cold coronaviruses. Limitations of the study were the small number of convalescent patients and the absence of early post-infection timepoints.

This clonotype was sampled from a human donor who received a COVID-19 vaccine. The sample consisted of CD4+ T cells from PBMCs cultured with HCoV-NL63 spike peptides, taken before COVID-19 vaccination. The intended sense of this specimen's cell subset or site label: HCoV-NL63 spike overlapping peptide pool stimulation. The chain employs TRBV18 and TRBJ1-2; 8 bases in between match TRBD1. This receptor carries the CDR3 CASSPGQATYGYTF. The DNA sequence is TGTGCCAGCTCACCGGGACAGGCTACCTATGGCTACACCTTC.